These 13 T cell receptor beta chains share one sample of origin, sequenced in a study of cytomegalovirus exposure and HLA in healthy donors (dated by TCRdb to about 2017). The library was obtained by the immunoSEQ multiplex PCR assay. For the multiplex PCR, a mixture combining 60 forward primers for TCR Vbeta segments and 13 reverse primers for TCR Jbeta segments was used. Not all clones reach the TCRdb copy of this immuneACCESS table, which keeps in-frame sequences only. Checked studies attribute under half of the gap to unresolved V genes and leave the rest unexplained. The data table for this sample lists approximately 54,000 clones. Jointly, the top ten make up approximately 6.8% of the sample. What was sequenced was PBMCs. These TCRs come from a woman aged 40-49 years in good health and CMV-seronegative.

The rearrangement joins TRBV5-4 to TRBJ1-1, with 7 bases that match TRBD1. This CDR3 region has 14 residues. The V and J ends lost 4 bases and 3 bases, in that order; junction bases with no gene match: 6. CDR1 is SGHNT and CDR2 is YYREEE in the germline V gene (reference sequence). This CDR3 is CASSLPDRDTEAFF. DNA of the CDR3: TGTGCCAGCAGCCTACCCGACAGGGACACTGAAGCTTTCTTT.

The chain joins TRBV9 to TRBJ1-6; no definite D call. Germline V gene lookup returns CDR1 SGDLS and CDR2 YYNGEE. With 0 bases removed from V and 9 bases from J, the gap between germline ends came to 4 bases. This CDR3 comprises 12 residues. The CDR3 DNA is TGTGCCAGCAGCGTAGGCAGTTCACCCCTCCACTTT. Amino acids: CASSVGSSPLHF.

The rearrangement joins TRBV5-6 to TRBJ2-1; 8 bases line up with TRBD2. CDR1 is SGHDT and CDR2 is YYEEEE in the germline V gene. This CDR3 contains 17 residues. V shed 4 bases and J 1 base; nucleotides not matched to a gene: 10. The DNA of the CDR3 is TGTGCCAGCAGCCCCGAAAGGACTAGCTGGTCCTACAATGAGCAGTTCTTC. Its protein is CASSPERTSWSYNEQFF.

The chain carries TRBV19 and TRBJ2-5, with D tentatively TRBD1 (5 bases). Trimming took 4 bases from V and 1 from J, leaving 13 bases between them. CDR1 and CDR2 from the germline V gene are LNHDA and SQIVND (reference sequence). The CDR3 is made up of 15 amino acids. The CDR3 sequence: CASSRTTTFQETQYF. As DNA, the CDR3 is TGTGCCAGTAGTAGGACAACAACCTTCCAAGAGACCCAGTACTTC.

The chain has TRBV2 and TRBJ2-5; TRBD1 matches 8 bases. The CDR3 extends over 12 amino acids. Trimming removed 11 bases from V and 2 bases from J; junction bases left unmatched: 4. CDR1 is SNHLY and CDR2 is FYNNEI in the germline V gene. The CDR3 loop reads CASGTGQETQYF. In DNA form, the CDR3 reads TGTGCCTCCGGGACAGGTCAAGAGACCCAGTACTTC.

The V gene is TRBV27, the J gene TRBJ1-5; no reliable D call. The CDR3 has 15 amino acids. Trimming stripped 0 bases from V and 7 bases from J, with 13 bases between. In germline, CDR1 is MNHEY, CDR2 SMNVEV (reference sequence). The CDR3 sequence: CASSLSSAPGQPQHF. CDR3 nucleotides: TGTGCCAGCAGTTTATCATCAGCCCCCGGGCAGCCCCAGCATTTT.

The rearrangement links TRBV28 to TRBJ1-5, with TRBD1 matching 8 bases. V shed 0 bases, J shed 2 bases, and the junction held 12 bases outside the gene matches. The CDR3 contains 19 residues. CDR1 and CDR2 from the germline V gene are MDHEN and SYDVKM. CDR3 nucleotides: TGTGCCAGCAGTTTATGGGCAGGGGGCGGCAGTGGGGGCAATCAGCCCCAGCATTTT. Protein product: CASSLWAGGGSGGNQPQHF.

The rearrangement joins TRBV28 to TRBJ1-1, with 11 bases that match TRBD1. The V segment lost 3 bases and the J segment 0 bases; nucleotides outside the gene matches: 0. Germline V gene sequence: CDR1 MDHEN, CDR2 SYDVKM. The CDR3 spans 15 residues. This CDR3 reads CASSLDRGLNTEAFF. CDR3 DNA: TGTGCCAGCAGTTTGGACAGGGGGCTGAACACTGAAGCTTTCTTT.

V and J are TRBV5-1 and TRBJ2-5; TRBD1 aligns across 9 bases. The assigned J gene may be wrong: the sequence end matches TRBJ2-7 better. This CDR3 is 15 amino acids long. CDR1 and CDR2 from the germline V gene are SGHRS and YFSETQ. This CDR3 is CASSPGQGSSYEQYF. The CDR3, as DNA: TGCGCCAGCAGCCCTGGACAGGGGAGCTCCTACGAGCAGTACTTC.

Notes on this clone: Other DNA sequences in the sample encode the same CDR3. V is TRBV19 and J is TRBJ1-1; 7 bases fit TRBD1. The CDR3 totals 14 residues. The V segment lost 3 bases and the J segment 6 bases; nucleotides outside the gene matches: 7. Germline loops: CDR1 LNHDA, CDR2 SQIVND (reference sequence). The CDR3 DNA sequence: TGTGCCAGTAGTATTACCGACAGGGTTGCTGAAGCTTTCTTT. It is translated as CASSITDRVAEAFF.

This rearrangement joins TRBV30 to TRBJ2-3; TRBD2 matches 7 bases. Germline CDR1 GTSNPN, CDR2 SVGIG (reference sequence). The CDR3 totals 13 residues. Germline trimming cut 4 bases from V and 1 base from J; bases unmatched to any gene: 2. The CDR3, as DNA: TGTGCCTGGACTCTAGCGGGCACAGATACGCAGTATTTT. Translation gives CAWTLAGTDTQYF. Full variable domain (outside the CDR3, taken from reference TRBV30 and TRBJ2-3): SQTIHQWPATLVQPVGSPLSLECTVEGTSNPNLYWYRQAAGRGLQLLFYSVGIGQISSEVPQNLSASRPQDRQFILSSKKLLLSDSGFYLCAWTLAGTDTQYFGPGTRLTVL.

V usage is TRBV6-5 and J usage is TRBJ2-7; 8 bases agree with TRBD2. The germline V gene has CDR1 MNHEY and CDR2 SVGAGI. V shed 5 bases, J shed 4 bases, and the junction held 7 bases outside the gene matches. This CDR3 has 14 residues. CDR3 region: CASSQTSADYEQYF. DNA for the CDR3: TGTGCCAGCAGTCAGACTAGCGCAGATTACGAGCAGTACTTC.

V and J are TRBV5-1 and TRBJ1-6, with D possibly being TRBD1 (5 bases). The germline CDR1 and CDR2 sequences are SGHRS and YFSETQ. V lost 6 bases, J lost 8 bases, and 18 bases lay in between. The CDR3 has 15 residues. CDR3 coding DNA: TGCGCCAGCAACAGCGGGACCTTGACTCATTCACCCCTCCACTTT. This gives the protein CASNSGTLTHSPLHF.